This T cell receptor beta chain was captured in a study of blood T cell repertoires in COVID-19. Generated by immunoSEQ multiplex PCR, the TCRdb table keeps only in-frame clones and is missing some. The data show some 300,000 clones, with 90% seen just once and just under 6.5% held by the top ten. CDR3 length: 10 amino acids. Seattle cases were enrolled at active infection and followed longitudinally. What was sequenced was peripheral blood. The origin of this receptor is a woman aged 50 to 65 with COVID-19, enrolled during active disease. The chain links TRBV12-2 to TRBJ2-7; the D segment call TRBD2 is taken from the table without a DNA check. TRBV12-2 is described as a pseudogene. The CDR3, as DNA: TGTGCCCCTCCTCCCTACGAGCAGTACTTC. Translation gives CAPPPYEQYF.